This T cell receptor (beta chain) comes out of a study of blood T cell repertoires in COVID-19. On the study more broadly: Sites in the United States, Italy and Spain provided acute and convalescent COVID-19 samples.

Sequencing used immunoSEQ multiplex PCR; TCRdb keeps in-frame clones, though not all of them. The sample has over 20,000 clones, roughly 91% seen once. Sequencing was done on a sample of peripheral blood. The origin of this receptor is a man between 65 and 79 years old with active COVID-19.

CDR3 residues: CASSLTGVGYEQYF. The CDR3 nucleotides are TGTGCCAGCAGCTTGACAGGGGTAGGTTACGAGCAGTACTTC. The rearrangement joins TRBV5-6 to TRBJ2-7; 7 bases line up with TRBD1. This CDR3 region has 14 residues. The V and J ends lost 1 base and 4 bases, in that order; junction bases with no gene match: 5. The germline gives CDR1 SGHDT, CDR2 YYEEEE. Supplemented by reference TRBV5-6 and TRBJ2-7, the full variable domain reads DAGVTQSPTHLIKTRGQQVTLRCSPKSGHDTVSWYQQALGQGPQFIFQYYEEEERQRGNFPDRFSGHQFPNYSSELNVNALLLGDSALYLCASSLTGVGYEQYFGPGTRLTVT.